The rows below give T cell receptor beta chains drawn from one sample of a study of vaccination effects on CD4 cells after COVID-19. These receptors' targets are unknown. Only in-frame clones appear in the TCRdb table, and some are missing; sequencing was by immunoSEQ multiplex PCR. The sample records around 60,000 clones, roughly four fifths being singletons. Sequences were derived from CD4+ T cells from PBMCs cultured with HCoV-NL63 spike peptides, sampled before COVID-19 vaccination. The receptors here all came from a human donor who received a COVID-19 vaccine. CDR3s include the opening cysteine and the closing phenylalanine or tryptophan. D genes are given only for firm matches. Part of the rows lack a size; the others show once, few, many or a class for expanded clones.

CASSQRQGNTEAFF	TGTGCCAGCAGTCAGAGACAGGGGAACACTGAAGCTTTCTTT	TRBV27	TRBJ1-1	-	TRBD1	14
CASSRGGQETQYF	TGTGCCAGCAGTAGAGGAGGCCAAGAGACCCAGTACTTC	TRBV25-1	TRBJ2-5	-	-	13
CARSRYRDRGTAFF	TGTGCCAGAAGCCGCTACCGGGACAGGGGAACGGCTTTCTTT	TRBV5-3	TRBJ1-1	-	TRBD1	14
CASSLGSYNEQFF	TGTGCCAGCAGTTTAGGATCCTACAATGAGCAGTTCTTC	TRBV12-3/TRBV12-4	TRBJ2-1	-	-	13
CSVEPRDISTDTQYF	TGCAGCGTTGAACCGAGGGACATAAGCACAGATACGCAGTATTTT	TRBV29-1	TRBJ2-3	few	-	15
CASSGPRLASRTDTQYF	TGTGCCAGCAGTGGCCCCAGACTAGCCAGCCGCACAGATACGCAGTATTTT	TRBV6-1	TRBJ2-3	-	TRBD2	17
CASSQTGGDTQYF	TGTGCCAGCTCACAGACAGGGGGAGATACGCAGTATTTT	TRBV18	TRBJ2-3	-	TRBD1	13
CASSLAVPALNTGELFF	TGTGCCAGCAGCCTAGCCGTTCCCGCTCTGAACACCGGGGAGCTGTTTTTT	TRBV5-5	TRBJ2-2	-	-	17
CASSLQGTTSTDTQYF	TGCGCCAGCAGCTTACAGGGAACTACATCCACAGATACGCAGTATTTT	TRBV4-3	TRBJ2-3	few	-	16
CASSLGARKNGYTF	TGTGCCAGCAGCTTAGGGGCACGTAAAAATGGCTACACCTTC	TRBV5-5	TRBJ1-2	-	-	14
CASSLRTSYQETQYF	TGCGCCAGCAGCTTGAGGACTTCGTACCAAGAGACCCAGTACTTC	TRBV5-1	TRBJ2-5	once	-	15
CASSGTGGNQPQHF	TGTGCCAGCAGTGGGACAGGCGGCAATCAGCCCCAGCATTTT	TRBV2	TRBJ1-5	-	TRBD1	14
CASSLKQGAQFF	TGTGCCAGCAGCCTAAAACAGGGAGCGCAGTTCTTC	TRBV11-2	TRBJ2-1	-	-	12
CASSSRADTQYF	TGTGCCAGCAGTAGTAGAGCAGATACGCAGTATTTT	TRBV6-2/TRBV6-3	TRBJ2-3	-	-	12
CASSPYVGGETQYF	TGTGCCAGCTCACCATACGTGGGCGGAGAGACCCAGTACTTC	TRBV18	TRBJ2-5	-	-	14
CASSLVVGPTSNYGYTF	TGTGCCAGCAGCTTAGTAGTTGGCCCCACTTCCAACTATGGCTACACCTTC	TRBV7-2	TRBJ1-2	-	-	17
CASSGSNGNTIYF	TGCGCCAGCAGCGGTAGTAATGGAAACACCATATATTTT	TRBV4-1	TRBJ1-3	-	-	13
CASSMIDGSPLHF	TGTGCCAGTAGTATGATCGATGGTTCACCCCTCCACTTT	TRBV19	TRBJ1-6	-	-	13
CASAQGYDQPQHF	TGTGCCAGTGCGCAGGGGTATGATCAGCCCCAGCATTTT	TRBV19	TRBJ1-5	few	-	13
CASSDQGAGANVLTF	TGTGCCAGCTCGGACCAGGGAGCAGGGGCCAACGTCCTGACTTTC	TRBV18	TRBJ2-6	-	-	15
CASSKVLGGTTQYF	TGTGCCAGTAGTAAGGTTCTGGGGGGAACCACGCAGTATTTT	TRBV19	TRBJ2-3	-	-	14
CASSTGQAADTEAFF	TGTGCCAGCAGTACTGGACAGGCCGCCGACACTGAAGCTTTCTTT	TRBV28	TRBJ1-1	-	TRBD1	15
CASSDRAYTF	TGTGCCAGCAGTGACAGGGCGTACACCTTC	TRBV28	TRBJ1-2	few	TRBD1	10
CATSDPDIYNEQFF	TGTGCCACCAGTGACCCGGACATCTACAATGAGCAGTTCTTC	TRBV24-1	TRBJ2-1	-	-	14
CASSSLGGEGSLGANVLTF	TGTGCCAGCAGCTCATTGGGAGGTGAGGGCTCTCTGGGGGCCAACGTCCTGACTTTC	TRBV27	TRBJ2-6	-	-	19
CASRRTGTSGRWDTQYF	TGTGCCAGCCGCCGAACCGGGACTAGCGGACGATGGGATACGCAGTATTTT	TRBV27	TRBJ2-3	-	TRBD2	17
CASSLRGGSGKLFF	TGTGCCAGCAGCTTGCGAGGGGGAAGTGGAAAACTGTTTTTT	TRBV7-2	TRBJ1-4	-	-	14
CASSLQGTGYTF	TGTGCCAGCAGCCTACAGGGGACTGGCTACACCTTC	TRBV14	TRBJ1-2	few	TRBD1	12
CASSPLTGGLAKNIQYF	TGTGCCAGCAGCCCCCTGACAGGGGGTCTAGCCAAAAACATTCAGTACTTC	TRBV13	TRBJ2-4	-	TRBD1	17
CATSDSRGSGETQYF	TGTGCCACCAGTGATTCCAGGGGGTCGGGGGAGACCCAGTACTTC	TRBV24-1	TRBJ2-5	-	TRBD1	15
CASSPQTRLAGVSSYNEQFF	TGTGCCAGCAGCCCCCAAACCCGACTAGCGGGGGTTTCATCCTACAATGAGCAGTTCTTC	TRBV21-1	TRBJ2-1	-	-	20
CASSSQETQYF	TGCGCCAGCAGCTCCCAAGAGACCCAGTACTTC	TRBV5-1	TRBJ2-5	-	-	11
CASPGAQGRKTEAFF	TGTGCCAGCCCCGGGGCACAGGGACGAAAAACTGAAGCTTTCTTT	TRBV5-8	TRBJ1-1	-	-	15
CASSPRGSHSGNTIYF	TGTGCCAGCAGCCCCAGGGGAAGTCACTCTGGAAACACCATATATTTT	TRBV3-1/TRBV3-2	TRBJ1-3	few	-	16
CASSRPGQGLPGELFF	TGTGCCAGCAGTCGTCCGGGACAGGGTCTACCCGGGGAGCTGTTTTTT	TRBV28	TRBJ2-2	-	TRBD1	16
CAWGDGAGANVLTF	TGTGCCTGGGGGGACGGAGCTGGGGCCAACGTCCTGACTTTC	TRBV30	TRBJ2-6	-	-	14
CASSVSGTSSYNEQFF	TGTGCCAGCAGCGTAAGTGGGACGAGCTCCTACAATGAGCAGTTCTTC	TRBV9	TRBJ2-1	once	-	16
CASSPRQGSVATNEKLFF	TGTGCCAGCTCACCTAGACAGGGGTCGGTTGCAACTAATGAAAAACTGTTTTTT	TRBV18	TRBJ1-4	once	TRBD1	18
CASSRDRRSNGYTF	TGTGCCAGCAGCCGGGACAGAAGATCCAATGGCTACACCTTC	TRBV5-8	TRBJ1-2	-	TRBD1	14
CASSDAGTGVTEAFF	TGTGCCAGCAGTGACGCCGGGACAGGGGTCACTGAAGCTTTCTTT	TRBV6-2/TRBV6-3	TRBJ1-1	-	TRBD1	15
CASSGQGITEAFF	TGTGCCAGCAGCGGACAGGGTATCACTGAAGCTTTCTTT	TRBV6-5	TRBJ1-1	-	TRBD1	13
CASSESGGNTGELFF	TGTGCCAGCAGTGAGTCGGGGGGGAACACCGGGGAGCTGTTTTTT	TRBV2	TRBJ2-2	-	TRBD2	15
CASSLVSGGALETQYF	TGTGCCAGCAGCTTAGTCAGCGGGGGGGCCCTTGAGACCCAGTACTTC	TRBV7-2	TRBJ2-5	-	TRBD2	16
CASSVAIATEAFF	TGTGCCAGCAGTGTGGCGATTGCTACTGAAGCTTTCTTT	TRBV2	TRBJ1-1	-	-	13
CASSRGRNNEKLFF	TGTGCCAGCAGCCGAGGGAGGAATAATGAAAAACTGTTTTTT	TRBV6-5	TRBJ1-4	-	-	14
CASSLRPGGNEKLFF	TGTGCCAGCAGCCTTCGTCCAGGGGGTAATGAAAAACTGTTTTTT	TRBV9	TRBJ1-4	once	TRBD1	15
CASSPGTGIRNEQFF	TGTGCCAGCTCACCGGGGACAGGGATCCGCAATGAGCAGTTCTTC	TRBV18	TRBJ2-1	-	TRBD1	15
CASSRTGRNTGELFF	TGTGCCAGCTCCCGTACCGGTAGGAACACCGGGGAGCTGTTTTTT	TRBV18	TRBJ2-2	-	-	15
CASRSGGSYGYTF	TGTGCCAGCAGATCAGGGGGTTCCTATGGCTACACCTTC	TRBV28	TRBJ1-2	-	TRBD1	13
CASSKISGLFSASGNTIYF	TGTGCCAGCAGTAAAATCTCAGGACTTTTCAGCGCCTCTGGAAACACCATATATTTT	TRBV6-2/TRBV6-3	TRBJ1-3	-	-	19